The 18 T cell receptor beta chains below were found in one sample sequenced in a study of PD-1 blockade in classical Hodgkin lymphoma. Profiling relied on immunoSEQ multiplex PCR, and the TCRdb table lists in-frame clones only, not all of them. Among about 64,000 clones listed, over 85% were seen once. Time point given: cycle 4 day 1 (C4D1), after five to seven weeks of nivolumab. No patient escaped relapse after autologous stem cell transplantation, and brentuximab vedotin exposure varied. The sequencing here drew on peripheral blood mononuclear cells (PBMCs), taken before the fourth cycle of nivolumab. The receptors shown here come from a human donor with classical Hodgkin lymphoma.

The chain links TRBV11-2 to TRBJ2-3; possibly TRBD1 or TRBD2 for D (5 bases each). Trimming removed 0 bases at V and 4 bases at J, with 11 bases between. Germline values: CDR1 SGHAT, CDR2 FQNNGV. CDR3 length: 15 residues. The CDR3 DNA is TGTGCCAGCAGCTTAGAGGTCAGGGACGCAGATACGCAGTATTTT. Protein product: CASSLEVRDADTQYF. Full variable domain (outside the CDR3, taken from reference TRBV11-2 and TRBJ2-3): EAGVAQSPRYKIIEKRQSVAFWCNPISGHATLYWYQQILGQGPKLLIQFQNNGVVDDSQLPKDRFSAERLKGVDSTLKIQPAKLEDSAVYLCASSLEVRDADTQYFGPGTRLTVL.

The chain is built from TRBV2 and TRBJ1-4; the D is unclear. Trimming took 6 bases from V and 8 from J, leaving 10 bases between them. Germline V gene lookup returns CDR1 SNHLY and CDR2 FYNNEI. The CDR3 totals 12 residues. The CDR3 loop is CASSQLLEKLFF. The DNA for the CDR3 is TGTGCCAGCAGCCAGTTATTGGAAAAACTGTTTTTT.

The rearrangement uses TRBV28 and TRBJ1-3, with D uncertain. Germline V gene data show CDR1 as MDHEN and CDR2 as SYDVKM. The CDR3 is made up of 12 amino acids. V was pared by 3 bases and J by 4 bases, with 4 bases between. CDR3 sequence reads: CASSLSGNTIYF. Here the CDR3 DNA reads TGTGCCAGCAGTTTGTCCGGAAACACCATATATTTT. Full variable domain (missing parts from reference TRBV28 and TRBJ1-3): DVKVTQSSRYLVKRTGEKVFLECVQDMDHENMFWYRQDPGLGLRLIYFSYDVKMKEKGDIPEGYSVSREKKERFSLILESASTNQTSMYLCASSLSGNTIYFGEGSWLTVV.

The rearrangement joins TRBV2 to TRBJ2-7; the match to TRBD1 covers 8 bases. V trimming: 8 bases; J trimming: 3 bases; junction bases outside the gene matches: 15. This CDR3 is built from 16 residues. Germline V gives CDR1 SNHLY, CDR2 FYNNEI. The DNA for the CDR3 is TGTGCCAGCCACAACCAGGGGGCCTCGTTCCTCTACGAGCAGTACTTC. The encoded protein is CASHNQGASFLYEQYF.

The CDR3 reads CAISEWSGVGTGELFF. CDR3 sequence (DNA): TGTGCCATCAGTGAGTGGAGCGGGGTGGGCACCGGGGAGCTGTTTTTT. J is TRBJ2-2 and V is TRBV10-3; 7 nucleotides align to TRBD2. The CDR3 runs to 16 residues. The germline V gene has CDR1 ENHRY and CDR2 SYGVKD. The J segment lost 4 bases and the V segment lost 1 base, leaving 6 bases of the junction unmatched.

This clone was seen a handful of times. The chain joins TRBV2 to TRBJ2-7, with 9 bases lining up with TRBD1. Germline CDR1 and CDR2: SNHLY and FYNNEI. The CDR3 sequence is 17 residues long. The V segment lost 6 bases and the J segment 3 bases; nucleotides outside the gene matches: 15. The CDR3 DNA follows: TGTGCCAGCAGGAGGACAGGGGTGGTCGGGGAAAACTACGAGCAGTACTTC. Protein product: CASRRTGVVGENYEQYF.

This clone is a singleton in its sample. CDR3 residues: CASGTSVGEQYF. DNA for the CDR3: TGTGCCAGCGGGACTAGTGTTGGCGAGCAGTACTTC. The chain links TRBV27 to TRBJ2-7; TRBD2 matches at 8 bases. V lost 8 bases, J lost 6 bases, and 6 bases stayed unmatched. The CDR3 extends over 12 amino acids. The germline V gene encodes CDR1 MNHEY and CDR2 SMNVEV (reference sequence).

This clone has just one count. The chain's CDR3 is CASSSHPPGDYEQYF. DNA for the CDR3: TGTGCCAGCAGCTCACACCCCCCTGGAGATTACGAGCAGTACTTC. The V gene is TRBV7-9, the J gene TRBJ2-7; D remains ambiguous. V was pared by 4 bases and J by 4 bases, with 17 bases between. The CDR3 is 15 amino acids. Per the germline V gene, CDR1 is SEHNR and CDR2 is FQNEAQ (reference sequence).

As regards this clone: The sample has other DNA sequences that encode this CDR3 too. The DNA for the CDR3 is TGTGCCAGCTCACCTGGAACAGATACGCAGTATTTT. It is translated as CASSPGTDTQYF. The chain carries TRBV18 and TRBJ2-3; D call uncertain. Germline-derived CDR1 and CDR2 are KGHSH and LQKENI. The V end lost 3 bases, the J end lost 3 bases, and 4 bases lay between the germline ends. This CDR3 has 12 amino acids.

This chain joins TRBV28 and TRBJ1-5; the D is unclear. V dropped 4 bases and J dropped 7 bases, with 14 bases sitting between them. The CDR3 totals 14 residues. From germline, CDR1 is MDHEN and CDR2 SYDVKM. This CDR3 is CASSSGFSGQPQHF. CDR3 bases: TGTGCCAGCAGTTCGGGGTTTTCGGGCCAGCCCCAGCATTTT. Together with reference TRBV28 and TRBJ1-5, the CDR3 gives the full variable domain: DVKVTQSSRYLVKRTGEKVFLECVQDMDHENMFWYRQDPGLGLRLIYFSYDVKMKEKGDIPEGYSVSREKKERFSLILESASTNQTSMYLCASSSGFSGQPQHFGDGTRLSIL.

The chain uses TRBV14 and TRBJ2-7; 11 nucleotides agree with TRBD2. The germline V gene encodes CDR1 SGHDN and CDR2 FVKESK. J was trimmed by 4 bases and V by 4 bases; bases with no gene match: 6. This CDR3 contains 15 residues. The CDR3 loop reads CASSPGLAVVYEQYF. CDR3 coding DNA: TGTGCCAGCAGCCCGGGACTAGCGGTGGTGTACGAGCAGTACTTC.

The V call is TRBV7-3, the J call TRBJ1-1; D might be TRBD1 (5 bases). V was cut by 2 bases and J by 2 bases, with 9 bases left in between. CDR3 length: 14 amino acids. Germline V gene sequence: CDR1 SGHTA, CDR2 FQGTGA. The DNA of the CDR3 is TGTGCCAGCAGCTTACAGGGCGGTAACACTGAAGCTTTCTTT. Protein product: CASSLQGGNTEAFF.

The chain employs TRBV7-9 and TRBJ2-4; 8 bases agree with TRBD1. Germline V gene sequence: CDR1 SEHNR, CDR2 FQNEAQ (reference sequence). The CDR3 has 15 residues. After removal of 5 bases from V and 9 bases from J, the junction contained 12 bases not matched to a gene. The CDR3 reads CASSQAGGEEGIQYF. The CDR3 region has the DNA TGTGCCAGCAGCCAAGCAGGGGGCGAAGAGGGCATTCAGTACTTC.

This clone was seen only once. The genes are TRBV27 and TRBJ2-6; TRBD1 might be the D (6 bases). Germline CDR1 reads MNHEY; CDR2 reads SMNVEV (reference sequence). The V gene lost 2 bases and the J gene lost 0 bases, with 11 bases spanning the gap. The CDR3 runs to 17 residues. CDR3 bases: TGTGCCAGCAGTTTAGTCAGGGGTGTCTCTGGGGCCAACGTCCTGACTTTC. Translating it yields CASSLVRGVSGANVLTF. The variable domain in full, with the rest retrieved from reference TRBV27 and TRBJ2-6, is EAQVTQNPRYLITVTGKKLTVTCSQNMNHEYMSWYRQDPGLGLRQIYYSMNVEVTDKGDVPEGYKVSRKEKRNFPLILESPSPNQTSLYFCASSLVRGVSGANVLTFGAGSRLTVL.

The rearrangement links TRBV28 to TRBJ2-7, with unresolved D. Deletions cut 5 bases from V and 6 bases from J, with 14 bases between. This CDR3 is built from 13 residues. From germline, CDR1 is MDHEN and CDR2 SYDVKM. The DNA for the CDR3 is TGTGCCAGCAGTGGTGGGCTGTTAGTCGAGCAGTACTTC. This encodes CASSGGLLVEQYF.

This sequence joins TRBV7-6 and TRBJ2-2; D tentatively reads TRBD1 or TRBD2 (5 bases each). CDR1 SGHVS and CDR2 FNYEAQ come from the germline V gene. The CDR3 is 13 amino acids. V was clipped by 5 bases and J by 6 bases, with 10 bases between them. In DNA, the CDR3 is TGTGCCAGCAGCCCCCTGGGGGCCGGGGAGCTGTTTTTT. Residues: CASSPLGAGELFF.

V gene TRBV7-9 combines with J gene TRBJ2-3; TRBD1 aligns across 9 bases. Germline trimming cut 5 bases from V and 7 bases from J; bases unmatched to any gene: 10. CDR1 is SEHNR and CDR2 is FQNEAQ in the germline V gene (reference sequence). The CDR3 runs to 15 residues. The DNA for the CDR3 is TGTGCCAGCAGCCCCCCCGGACAGGGGAGTTATACGCAGTATTTT. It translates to CASSPPGQGSYTQYF.

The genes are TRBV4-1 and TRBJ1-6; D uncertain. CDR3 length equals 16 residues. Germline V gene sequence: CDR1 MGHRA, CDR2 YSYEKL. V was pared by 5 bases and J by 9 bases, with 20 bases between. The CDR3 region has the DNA TGCGCCAGCAGCTCCATCGGAAGGGAACTGAGTTCACCCCTCCACTTT. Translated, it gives CASSSIGRELSSPLHF.